This T cell receptor (beta chain) was sequenced in a study of glioma-infiltrating T cells after dendritic cell vaccination (dated by TCRdb to 2015 to 2016). Regarding the study in general: Of the approximately 15 glioblastoma patients in the cohort, all drawn from Phase I and II dendritic cell vaccination trials, 9 were newly diagnosed and 6 had recurrent disease. In glioblastoma patients vaccinated with dendritic cells, deep sequencing of TCR beta CDR3 regions served to measure the amount of tumor-infiltrating lymphocytes and to compare repertoires between tumor and blood. Survival after dendritic cell vaccination was correlated with TCR sequencing metrics such as TIL content and the overlap between tumor and blood repertoires. Patients received three intradermal dendritic cell vaccine injections at biweekly intervals in the arm below the axilla. Patients received autologous tumor lysate-pulsed dendritic cell vaccination between the early 2000s and the early 2010s. The vaccine consisted of monocyte-derived dendritic cells cultured seven to eight days with IL-4 and GM-CSF, then pulsed overnight with autologous tumor lysate. General study outcomes and caveats: The cohort was small and heterogeneous, only a few patients had full blood and tumor sets, and even fewer had initial-recurrent tumor pairs. After dendritic cell vaccination, a higher estimated pretreatment TIL content predicted longer time to progression and overall survival. No direct relationship between TCR clonality and survival was found, suggesting a diverse polyclonal response may matter. The three-group TCR overlap response model was described as speculative and requiring prospective validation.

This clone has more than one count but fewer than ten. The antigen this receptor binds is unknown. No much larger clone exists at a distance of one base, and base qualities are not known. Selection of patients required sufficient residual fresh-frozen tumor tissue and over two years of available survival data. An isocitrate dehydrogenase mutation was not carried by any of the glioblastoma patients, although molecular status was otherwise variable. PBMC were collected before vaccination, two weeks after the third vaccination, and at tumor progression when it occurred. Genomic DNA was extracted with the Qiagen DNeasy Blood extraction Kit. The immunoSEQ assay amplified TCRB CDR3 regions from approximately 2 micrograms of genomic DNA, or from all available DNA when less than that amount was available. The multiplex PCR relied on 60 forward primers for TCR V beta segments and 13 reverse primers for J beta segments. To estimate reads per starting template, synthetic control templates were spiked into each sample at limiting dilution. Sequencing produced 87 bp reads on the Illumina HiSeq System. Per the authors' processing: PCR and sequencing errors were removed by a nearest neighbor algorithm that merged closely related sequences. TCR overlap was defined as the percentage of unique tumor TCR beta sequences that were also present in the same patient's peripheral blood. Sourced from immuneACCESS, this table was stored by TCRdb with only in-frame sequences that have V and J called. A share of the clones is absent; for the studies checked, an unresolved V gene accounts for under half, and the remainder has no known explanation. V and J calls and clone size are given by that table; D and trimming were obtained from the DNA. This sample comprises 65,000 to 90,000 clones, almost 85% of them detected only once. The top ten clonotypes cover 2.1% of the sample.

The CDR3 holds 16 amino acids from the cysteine to the phenylalanine. Of the read, only the CDR3 DNA is kept; its 48 bases are in frame from base 1. A distance of 15 bases separates the germline ends of V and J, which lose 5 bases and 1 base respectively. The germline V gene supplies CDR1 SGHVS and CDR2 FQNEAQ. Recombination connected TRBV7-8 to TRBJ1-5; TRBD1 is a weak D gene call, 5 bases matching. The specimen was blood, collected before dendritic cell vaccination. This TCR came from a human donor with glioblastoma. The base sequence is TGTGCCAGCAGCAGACCCGAGCGGGGGAGCAATCAGCCCCAGCATTTT. The encoded protein is CASSRPERGSNQPQHF.